The 21 T cell receptor beta chains below all came from one sample that was sequenced in a study of blood T cell repertoires in COVID-19. Sequenced by immunoSEQ multiplex PCR; TCRdb stores in-frame clones only, minus some. The table includes 55,000 to 65,000 clones, around 90% detected once. Sample: peripheral blood. The receptors shown here come from an elderly woman with active COVID-19.

The sample holds one count of this clone. The J gene is TRBJ2-3, the V gene TRBV24-1; 9 bases are shared with TRBD2. The length of the CDR3 is 16 residues. V lost 3 bases and J lost 0; bases outside the gene matches: 3. Germline-derived CDR1 and CDR2 are KGHDR and SFDVKD. In DNA, the CDR3 is TGTGCCACCAGTGATCCGACTAGCGGTAGCACAGATACGCAGTATTTT. Residues: CATSDPTSGSTDTQYF.

The rearrangement links TRBV27 to TRBJ2-7, with D possibly TRBD1 on 5 matching bases. V was clipped by 6 bases and J by 6 bases, with 21 bases between them. The V gene's germline CDR1 is MNHEY and CDR2 SMNVEV (reference sequence). The CDR3 has 15 amino acids. The CDR3 spells CASSLSFQGFFEQYF. In nucleotides, the CDR3 is TGTGCCAGCAGCCTGAGTTTTCAGGGATTCTTCGAGCAGTACTTC.

The chain carries TRBV7-9 and TRBJ1-1; D not certain. The length of the CDR3 is 12 residues. V lost 4 bases to trimming and J lost 1 base, with 4 bases between them. Germline V lookup: CDR1 SEHNR, CDR2 FQNEAQ (reference sequence). The DNA of the CDR3 is TGTGCCAGCAGCTACTCGAACACTGAAGCTTTCTTT. The encoded protein is CASSYSNTEAFF. Supplemented by reference TRBV7-9 and TRBJ1-1, the full variable domain reads DTGVSQNPRHKITKRGQNVTFRCDPISEHNRLYWYRQTLGQGPEFLTYFQNEAQLEKSRLLSDRFSAERPKGSFSTLEIQRTEQGDSAMYLCASSYSNTEAFFGQGTRLTVV.

V usage is TRBV5-4 and J usage is TRBJ2-1; TRBD1 is a possible D gene (6 bases). The germline V gene encodes CDR1 SGHNT and CDR2 YYREEE (reference sequence). Trimming took 1 base from V and 5 from J, leaving 10 bases between them. The CDR3 spans 14 residues. The CDR3 sequence: CASSLRGGHNEQFF. CDR3 nucleotide sequence: TGTGCCAGCAGCTTGCGAGGGGGACACAATGAGCAGTTCTTC.

The chain couples TRBV3-1 (or the pseudogene TRBV3-2) to TRBJ2-1, with D tentatively TRBD2 (5 bases). The CDR3 spans 16 residues. CDR1 and CDR2 from the germline V gene are LGHDT and YNNKEL (reference sequence). Trimming stripped 5 bases from V and 0 bases from J, with 14 bases between. CDR3 DNA: TGTGCCAGCAGCAATACCGGGGTCCGCTCCTACAATGAGCAGTTCTTC. Translated: CASSNTGVRSYNEQFF.

The CDR3 bases are TGTGCCAGCAGTGAATTAGCCTTTGAAGCTTTCTTT. As protein: CASSELAFEAFF. The rearrangement uses TRBV6-1 and TRBJ1-1; D is unresolved. This CDR3 has 12 residues. Trimming took off 2 bases at V and 7 bases at J, with 8 bases between the two ends. The germline V gene has CDR1 MNHNS and CDR2 SASEGT.

V and J are TRBV2 and TRBJ1-1, with TRBD1 identical over 7 bases. Germline-derived CDR1 and CDR2 are SNHLY and FYNNEI. The CDR3 extends over 13 amino acids. Trimming took 4 bases from V and 4 from J; bases not matched to a gene: 3. The CDR3: CASSVPGGTEAFF. The CDR3 nucleotides read TGTGCCAGCAGTGTTCCAGGGGGCACTGAAGCTTTCTTT.

The J gene is TRBJ1-6, the V gene TRBV6-5, with D hard to call. V was pared by 5 bases and J by 4 bases, with 6 bases between. This CDR3 region has 13 residues. Germline V gene sequence: CDR1 MNHEY, CDR2 SVGAGI. CDR3 nucleotides: TGTGCCAGCAGTCTAGATTATAATTCACCCCTCCACTTT. Translated: CASSLDYNSPLHF.

This clone was observed a handful of times. V is TRBV24-1 and J is TRBJ1-1; D gene ambiguous. V was trimmed by 4 bases and J by 2 bases, leaving 16 bases between them. Germline CDR1 reads KGHDR; CDR2 reads SFDVKD. The CDR3 loop spans 16 amino acids. The CDR3 reads CATSEGTGGSNTEAFF. The CDR3 region has the DNA TGTGCCACCAGTGAGGGAACGGGAGGGTCCAACACTGAAGCTTTCTTT.

This clone is a singleton in its sample. The chain carries TRBV29-1 and TRBJ2-7, with 8 bases that match TRBD1. CDR1 SQVTM and CDR2 ANQGSEA come from the germline V gene. Unmatched junction bases numbered 6, after V lost 4 bases and J lost 4 bases. The CDR3 has 13 amino acids. Here the CDR3 reads CSVVGGQGYEQYF. CDR3 nucleotide sequence: TGCAGCGTTGTTGGCGGACAGGGATACGAGCAGTACTTC.

The chain recombines TRBV3-1 (or the pseudogene TRBV3-2) with TRBJ1-1, with a tentative D call TRBD1 (5 bases). Trimming took 7 bases from V and 4 from J, leaving 16 bases between them. The CDR3 sequence is 14 residues long. Germline-derived CDR1 and CDR2 are LGHDT and YNNKEL (reference sequence). For the CDR3, the DNA is TGTGCCAGCACTCAAGGGAGGGACGGCACTGAAGCTTTCTTT. Its protein product is CASTQGRDGTEAFF.

This chain joins TRBV28 and TRBJ1-3; 9 positions agree with TRBD1. Trimming removed 6 bases from V and 4 bases from J; junction bases left unmatched: 7. Germline CDR1 reads MDHEN; CDR2 reads SYDVKM. This CDR3 region has 15 residues. As DNA, the CDR3 is TGTGCCAGCAGCAGCCCGACAGGGGGAGGAAACACCATATATTTT. Encoded protein: CASSSPTGGGNTIYF.

CDR3 loop: CASSLAPGLAGGGESYNEQFF. CDR3 DNA: TGTGCCAGCAGCTTAGCGCCAGGACTAGCGGGAGGGGGGGAATCCTACAATGAGCAGTTCTTC. V gene TRBV7-6 combines with J gene TRBJ2-1, with 15 bases matching TRBD2. Germline values: CDR1 SGHVS, CDR2 FNYEAQ. The CDR3 totals 21 residues. Trimming cost V 0 bases and J 1 base; bases outside gene matches: 10.

This clone has only one observation. The gene calls are TRBV21-1 and TRBJ1-1; TRBD1 reflects the table's D call only, with no check against the DNA. TRBV21-1 is recorded as a pseudogene. CDR3 length: 21 amino acids. CDR3 in DNA: TGTGCCAGCAGCATAAAATCCCACGAGTTTCAGGGCGGCGCAGGGAACACTGAAGCTTTCTTT. It codes for CASSIKSHEFQGGAGNTEAFF.

The rearrangement links TRBV28 to TRBJ1-5; perhaps TRBD1 as D (6 bases). The CDR3 has 13 residues. Germline values: CDR1 MDHEN, CDR2 SYDVKM. V dropped 5 bases and J dropped 7 bases, with 12 bases sitting between them. CDR3 nucleotides: TGTGCCAGCAGTCCACACAGGGACCAGCCCCAGCATTTT. Its translation: CASSPHRDQPQHF. The complete variable domain, with remaining parts taken from reference TRBV28 and TRBJ1-5, reads DVKVTQSSRYLVKRTGEKVFLECVQDMDHENMFWYRQDPGLGLRLIYFSYDVKMKEKGDIPEGYSVSREKKERFSLILESASTNQTSMYLCASSPHRDQPQHFGDGTRLSIL.

The chain carries TRBV19 and TRBJ2-6; D is unresolved. Between the trimmed V and J ends, which lost 4 bases and 0 bases, there was a span of 10 bases. Germline CDR1 and CDR2: LNHDA and SQIVND (reference sequence). The CDR3 has 16 residues. CDR3 residues: CASSTRQSSGANVLTF. Written as DNA, the CDR3 is TGTGCCAGTAGTACCCGACAAAGCTCTGGGGCCAACGTCCTGACTTTC.

The chain uses TRBV5-4 and TRBJ1-2; D is unresolved. Looked up from germline, CDR1 is SGHNT and CDR2 is YYREEE (reference sequence). Trimming removed 4 bases at V and 5 bases at J, with 18 bases between. The CDR3 consists of 15 residues. CDR3 DNA sequence: TGTGCCAGCAGCCGCCCATCGGTAAGAGATTATGGCTACACCTTC. This codes for CASSRPSVRDYGYTF.

V usage is TRBV10-3 and J usage is TRBJ2-3, with D possibly matching TRBD2 (7 bases). The CDR3 totals 14 residues. V was trimmed by 7 bases and J by 5 bases, leaving 16 bases between them. CDR1 and CDR2 (germline): ENHRY, SYGVKD. CDR3 region: CAIKGGSGLDTQYF. The CDR3 coding sequence is TGTGCCATCAAGGGGGGGTCGGGACTAGATACGCAGTATTTT.

This chain connects TRBV6-5 to TRBJ2-5, with 9 positions matching TRBD1. V was clipped by 7 bases and J by 3 bases; unmatched bases: 9. In germline, CDR1 is MNHEY, CDR2 SVGAGI. The CDR3 extends over 15 amino acids. For the CDR3, the DNA is TGTGCCAGCACTGGGCTGGGACAGGGAAAAGAGACCCAGTACTTC. Amino acids: CASTGLGQGKETQYF.

The chain has TRBV10-1 and TRBJ1-1; D gene unclear. The length of the CDR3 is 13 residues. The germline gives CDR1 WNHNN, CDR2 SYGVQD (reference sequence). V shed 4 bases and J shed 0 bases, with 6 bases lying between them. This chain's CDR3 is CASSVEVNTEAFF. The CDR3 DNA sequence: TGCGCCAGCAGTGTTGAGGTGAACACTGAAGCTTTCTTT.

The rearrangement uses TRBV19 and TRBJ2-1, with TRBD2 matching over 13 bases. In germline, CDR1 is LNHDA, CDR2 SQIVND (reference sequence). Losses at the gene ends were 0 bases for V and 9 bases for J; bases not matched to a gene: 2. This CDR3 has 15 residues. CDR3 sequence reads: CASSIDRLAGGEQFF. As DNA, the CDR3 is TGTGCCAGTAGTATAGATCGACTAGCGGGAGGTGAGCAGTTCTTC.